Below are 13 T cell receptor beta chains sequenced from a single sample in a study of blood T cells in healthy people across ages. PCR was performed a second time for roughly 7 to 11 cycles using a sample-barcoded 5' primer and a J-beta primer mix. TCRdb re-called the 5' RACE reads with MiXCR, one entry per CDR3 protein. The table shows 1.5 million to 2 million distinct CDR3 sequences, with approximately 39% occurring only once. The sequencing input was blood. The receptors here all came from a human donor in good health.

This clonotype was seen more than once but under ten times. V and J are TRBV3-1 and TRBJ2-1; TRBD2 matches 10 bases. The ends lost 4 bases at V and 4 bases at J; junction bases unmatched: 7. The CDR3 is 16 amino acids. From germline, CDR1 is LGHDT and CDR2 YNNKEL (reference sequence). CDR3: CASSRGPAGGYNEQFF. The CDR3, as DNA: TGTGCCAGCAGCCGAGGCCCAGCGGGGGGGTACAATGAGCAGTTCTTC.

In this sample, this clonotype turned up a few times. The chain's CDR3 is CASRGLAETQYF. The CDR3 nucleotides are TGTGCCAGCAGAGGACTAGCTGAGACCCAGTACTTC. The chain couples TRBV12-3 or TRBV12-4 to TRBJ2-5; 8 positions agree with TRBD2. V lost 6 bases, J lost 5 bases, and 2 bases stayed unmatched. The CDR3 totals 12 residues.

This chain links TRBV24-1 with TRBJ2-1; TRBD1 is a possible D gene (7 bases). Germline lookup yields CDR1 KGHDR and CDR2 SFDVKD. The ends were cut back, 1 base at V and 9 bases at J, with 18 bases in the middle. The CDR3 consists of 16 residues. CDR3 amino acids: CATSDLGGTDPVEQFF. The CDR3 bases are TGTGCCACCAGTGATTTAGGGGGGACAGACCCGGTTGAGCAGTTCTTC.

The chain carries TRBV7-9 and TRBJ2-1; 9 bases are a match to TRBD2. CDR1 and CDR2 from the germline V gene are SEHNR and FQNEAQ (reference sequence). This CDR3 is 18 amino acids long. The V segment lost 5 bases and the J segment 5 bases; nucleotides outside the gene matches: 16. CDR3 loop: CASSPPGGLRGGHNEQFF. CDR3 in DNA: TGTGCCAGCAGCCCCCCGGGAGGGTTGCGGGGGGGCCACAATGAGCAGTTCTTC.

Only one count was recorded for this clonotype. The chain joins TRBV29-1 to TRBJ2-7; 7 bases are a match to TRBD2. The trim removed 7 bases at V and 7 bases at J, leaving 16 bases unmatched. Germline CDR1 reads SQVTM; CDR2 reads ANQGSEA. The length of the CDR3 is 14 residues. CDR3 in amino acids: CSATAGRGLGEQYF. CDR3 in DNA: TGCAGCGCTACGGCGGGGAGGGGTTTGGGGGAGCAGTACTTC.

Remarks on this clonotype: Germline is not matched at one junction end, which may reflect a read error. This chain's CDR3 is CASSLKGTLAGENNERFF. CDR3 coding DNA: TGTGCCAGCAGCTTAAAAGGGACTCTAGCGGGGGAGAACAATGAGCGGTTCTTC. The rearrangement links TRBV7-3 to TRBJ2-1; 10 bases align to TRBD2. Germline V gives CDR1 SGHTA, CDR2 FQGTGA. The CDR3 extends over 18 amino acids.

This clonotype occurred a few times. CDR3 amino acids: CASTSSYYGYTF. CDR3 DNA: TGTGCCAGCACGTCCAGCTACTATGGCTACACCTTC. The gene calls are TRBV12-3 or TRBV12-4 and TRBJ1-2; D ambiguous. The CDR3 has 12 residues. V dropped 7 bases and J dropped 3 bases, with 9 bases sitting between them.

CDR3 in DNA: TGTGCCAGCAGCACACGAGGGACGGGTGAAGCTTTCTTT. Amino acid sequence: CASSTRGTGEAFF. The gene calls are TRBV7-2 and TRBJ1-1; weak D call: TRBD1 (5 bases). V shed 5 bases and J shed 7 bases, with 14 bases lying between them. This CDR3 is 13 amino acids long. Germline-derived CDR1 and CDR2 are SGHTA and FQGNSA. The whole variable domain, filled in from reference TRBV7-2 and TRBJ1-1, reads GAGVSQSPSNKVTEKGKDVELRCDPISGHTALYWYRQSLGQGLEFLIYFQGNSAPDKSGLPSDRFSAERTGGSVSTLTIQRTQQEDSAVYLCASSTRGTGEAFFGQGTRLTVV.

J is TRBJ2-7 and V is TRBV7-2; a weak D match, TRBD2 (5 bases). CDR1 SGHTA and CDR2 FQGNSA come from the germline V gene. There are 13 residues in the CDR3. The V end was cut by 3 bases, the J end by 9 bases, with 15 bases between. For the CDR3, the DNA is TGTGCCAGCAGCTTCGACGAGGGCCGCGGGCAGTACTTC. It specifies CASSFDEGRGQYF.

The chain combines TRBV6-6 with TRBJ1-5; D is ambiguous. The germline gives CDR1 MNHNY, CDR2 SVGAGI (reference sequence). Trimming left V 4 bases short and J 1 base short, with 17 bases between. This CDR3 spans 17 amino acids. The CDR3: CASSCSSSGGSNQPQHF. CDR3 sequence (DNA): TGTGCCAGCAGTTGCTCGAGTTCGGGAGGGAGCAATCAGCCCCAGCATTTT.

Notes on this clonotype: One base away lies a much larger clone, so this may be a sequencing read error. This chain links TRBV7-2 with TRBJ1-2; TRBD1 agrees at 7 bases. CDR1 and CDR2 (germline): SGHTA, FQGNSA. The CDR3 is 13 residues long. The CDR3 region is CATSFRDRDGYTF. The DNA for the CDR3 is TGTGCCACCAGCTTCCGGGACAGAGATGGCTACACCTTC.

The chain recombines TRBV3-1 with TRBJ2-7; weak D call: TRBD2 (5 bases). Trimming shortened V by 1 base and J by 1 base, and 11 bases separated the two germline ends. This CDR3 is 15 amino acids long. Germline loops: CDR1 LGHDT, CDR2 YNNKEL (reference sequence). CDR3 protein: CASSQGPGRSYEQYF. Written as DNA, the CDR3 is TGTGCCAGCAGCCAAGGGCCGGGAAGGTCCTACGAGCAGTACTTC.

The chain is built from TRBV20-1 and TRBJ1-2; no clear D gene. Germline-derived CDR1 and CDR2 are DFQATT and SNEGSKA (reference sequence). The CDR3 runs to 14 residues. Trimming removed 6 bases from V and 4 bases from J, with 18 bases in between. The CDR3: CSARSRSDIYGYTF. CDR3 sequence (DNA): TGCAGTGCAAGGAGTAGGAGCGATATCTATGGCTACACCTTC.